A selection of T cell receptor beta chains follows, all from one sample in a study of cytomegalovirus exposure and HLA in healthy donors. Assay: immunoSEQ multiplex PCR; the TCRdb copy retains only in-frame clones and omits some. The table has 150,000 to 200,000 clones, 70% to 90% seen once. Sequenced: PBMCs. The receptors here all came from a woman between 25 and 40 years old in good health and CMV-seronegative. Both conserved end residues are part of each CDR3. The order of the fields is clone size, J gene, V gene, D gene, CDR3 DNA, CDR3 protein. A D gene is named only where the DNA matches it firmly. Clone size is stated in some rows and not others, as once, few, many or a class when expanded.

size: NA; J: TRBJ1-3; V: TRBV6-1; D: NA; DNA: TGTGCCAGCAGCCGGGACGGAAACACCATATATTTT; CDR3: CASSRDGNTIYF
size: NA; J: TRBJ2-3; V: TRBV2; D: TRBD2; DNA: TGTGCCAGCTTCCCAGCGGGAGCAGATACGCAGTATTTT; CDR3: CASFPAGADTQYF
size: once; J: TRBJ2-6; V: TRBV4-3; D: NA; DNA: TGCGCCAGCAGCCAAGGGGTTGGGGCCAACGTCCTGACTTTC; CDR3: CASSQGVGANVLTF
size: once; J: TRBJ1-5; V: TRBV2; D: NA; DNA: TGTGCCAGCAGTGAAATCAGCTTAAATTTACGGCCCCAGCATTTT; CDR3: CASSEISLNLRPQHF
size: NA; J: TRBJ2-1; V: TRBV10-1; D: TRBD2; DNA: TGCGCCAGCAGTGATCTAGCGGGAGCTTTCATACGGTTCTTC; CDR3: CASSDLAGAFIRFF
size: NA; J: TRBJ2-3; V: TRBV11-2; D: NA; DNA: TGTGCCAGCAGCTTCCTCGCAGGGGGCACAGATACGCAGTATTTT; CDR3: CASSFLAGGTDTQYF
size: NA; J: TRBJ2-3; V: TRBV7-2; D: NA; DNA: TGTGCCAGCAGCCACTTATCGGGGAGAACAGATACGCAGTATTTT; CDR3: CASSHLSGRTDTQYF
size: NA; J: TRBJ2-2; V: TRBV27; D: NA; DNA: TGTGCCAGCAGTTTTTGGAGGGGGAACACCGGGGAGCTGTTTTTT; CDR3: CASSFWRGNTGELFF
size: NA; J: TRBJ2-3; V: TRBV4-3; D: TRBD2; DNA: TGCGCCAGCAGCCAGGACGGGGGGGATACGCAGTATTTT; CDR3: CASSQDGGDTQYF
size: NA; J: TRBJ2-2; V: TRBV19; D: TRBD1; DNA: TGTGCCAGCAGAAAACGGACAGGGGAGGCCGGGGAGCTGTTTTTT; CDR3: CASRKRTGEAGELFF
size: NA; J: TRBJ2-1; V: TRBV6-5; D: TRBD1; DNA: TGTGCCAGCAGTAAGACAGGGGAAGGTGAGCAGTTCTTC; CDR3: CASSKTGEGEQFF
size: NA; J: TRBJ2-7; V: TRBV2; D: NA; DNA: TGTGCCAGCAGTCTCTGGGACTTACCCTACGAGCAGTACTTC; CDR3: CASSLWDLPYEQYF
size: NA; J: TRBJ1-2; V: TRBV5-6; D: NA; DNA: TGTGCCAGCATCTACTCAGGGGTGGATGGCTACACCTTC; CDR3: CASIYSGVDGYTF
size: NA; J: TRBJ1-2; V: TRBV19; D: NA; DNA: TGTGCCAGTAGTATTCTTAAGTTAGATGGCTACACCTTC; CDR3: CASSILKLDGYTF
size: NA; J: TRBJ2-5; V: TRBV6-5; D: NA; DNA: TGTGCCAGCAGTTACTCAGGGGATGGGGAGACCCAGTACTTC; CDR3: CASSYSGDGETQYF
size: NA; J: TRBJ2-3; V: TRBV7-2; D: NA; DNA: TGTGCCAGCAGCTTAGGGTTGGGGCGGTATACGCAGTATTTT; CDR3: CASSLGLGRYTQYF
size: once; J: TRBJ1-2; V: TRBV6-1; D: NA; DNA: TGTGCCAGCAGTGTTGTACGGACCCAGAACTATGGCTACACCTTC; CDR3: CASSVVRTQNYGYTF
size: NA; J: TRBJ2-7; V: TRBV6-1; D: NA; DNA: TGTGCCAGCAGTGAAGCGTGGGCCGCGGGTTACGAGCAGTACTTC; CDR3: CASSEAWAAGYEQYF
size: NA; J: TRBJ2-7; V: TRBV11-2; D: NA; DNA: TGTGCCAGCAGCTTTCCTCTCTCGGCAGCCCCTAGAGCCGAGCAGTACTTC; CDR3: CASSFPLSAAPRAEQYF
size: once; J: TRBJ1-2; V: TRBV19; D: TRBD1; DNA: TGTGCCAGTATGGGACAGGCTAACTATGGCTACACCTTC; CDR3: CASMGQANYGYTF